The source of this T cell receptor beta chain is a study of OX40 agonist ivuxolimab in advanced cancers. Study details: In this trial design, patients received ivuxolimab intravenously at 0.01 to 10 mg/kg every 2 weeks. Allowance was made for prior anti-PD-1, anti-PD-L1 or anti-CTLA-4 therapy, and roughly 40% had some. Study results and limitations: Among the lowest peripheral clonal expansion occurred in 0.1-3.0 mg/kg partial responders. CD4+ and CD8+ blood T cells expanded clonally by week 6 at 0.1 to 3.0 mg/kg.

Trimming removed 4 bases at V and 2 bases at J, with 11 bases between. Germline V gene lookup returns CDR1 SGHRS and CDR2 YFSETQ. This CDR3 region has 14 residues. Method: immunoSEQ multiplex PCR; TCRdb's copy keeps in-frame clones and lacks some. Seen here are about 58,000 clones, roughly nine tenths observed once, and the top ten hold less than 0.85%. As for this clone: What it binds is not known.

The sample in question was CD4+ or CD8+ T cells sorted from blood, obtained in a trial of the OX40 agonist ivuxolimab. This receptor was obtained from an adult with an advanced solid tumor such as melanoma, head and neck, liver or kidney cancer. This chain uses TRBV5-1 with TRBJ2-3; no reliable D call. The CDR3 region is CASSPRLNTDTQYF. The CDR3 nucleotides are TGCGCCAGCAGCCCCAGACTGAACACAGATACGCAGTATTTT.